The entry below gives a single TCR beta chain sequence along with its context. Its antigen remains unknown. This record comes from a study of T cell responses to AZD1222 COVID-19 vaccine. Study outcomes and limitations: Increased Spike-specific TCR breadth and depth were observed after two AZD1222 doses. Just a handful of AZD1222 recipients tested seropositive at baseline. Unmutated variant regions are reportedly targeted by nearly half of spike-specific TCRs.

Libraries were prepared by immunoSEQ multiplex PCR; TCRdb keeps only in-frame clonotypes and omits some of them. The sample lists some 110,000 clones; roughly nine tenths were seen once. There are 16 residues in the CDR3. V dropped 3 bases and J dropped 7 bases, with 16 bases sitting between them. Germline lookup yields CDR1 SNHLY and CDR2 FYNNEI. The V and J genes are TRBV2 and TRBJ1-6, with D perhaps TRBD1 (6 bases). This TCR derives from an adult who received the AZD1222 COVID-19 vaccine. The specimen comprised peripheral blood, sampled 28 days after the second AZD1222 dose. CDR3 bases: TGTGCCAGCAGTGACCTGACAGGAGTACGAAATTCACCCCTCCACTTT. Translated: CASSDLTGVRNSPLHF.